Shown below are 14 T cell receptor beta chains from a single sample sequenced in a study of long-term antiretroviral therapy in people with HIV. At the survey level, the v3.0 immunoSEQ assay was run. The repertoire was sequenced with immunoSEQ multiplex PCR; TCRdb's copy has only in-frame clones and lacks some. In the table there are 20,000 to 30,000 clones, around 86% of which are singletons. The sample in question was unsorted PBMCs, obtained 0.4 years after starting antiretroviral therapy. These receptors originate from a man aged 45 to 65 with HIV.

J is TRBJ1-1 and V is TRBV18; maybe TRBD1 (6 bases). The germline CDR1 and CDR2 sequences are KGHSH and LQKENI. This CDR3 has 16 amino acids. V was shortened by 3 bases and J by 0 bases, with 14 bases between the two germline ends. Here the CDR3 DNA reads TGTGCCAGCTCACCTCAAAGAACAGGGATGAACACTGAAGCTTTCTTT. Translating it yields CASSPQRTGMNTEAFF.

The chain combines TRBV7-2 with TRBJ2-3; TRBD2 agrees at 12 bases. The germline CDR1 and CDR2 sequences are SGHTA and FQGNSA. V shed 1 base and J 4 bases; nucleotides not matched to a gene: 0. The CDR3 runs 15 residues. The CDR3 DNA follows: TGTGCCAGCAGCTTAGGGACTAGCGGGGCAGATACGCAGTATTTT. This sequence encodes CASSLGTSGADTQYF. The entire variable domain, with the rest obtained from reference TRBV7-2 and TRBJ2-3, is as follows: GAGVSQSPSNKVTEKGKDVELRCDPISGHTALYWYRQSLGQGLEFLIYFQGNSAPDKSGLPSDRFSAERTGGSVSTLTIQRTQQEDSAVYLCASSLGTSGADTQYFGPGTRLTVL.

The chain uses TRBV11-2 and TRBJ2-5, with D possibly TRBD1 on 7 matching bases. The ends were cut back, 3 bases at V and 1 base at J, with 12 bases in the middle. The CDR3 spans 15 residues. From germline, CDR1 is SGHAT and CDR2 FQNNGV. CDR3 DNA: TGTGCCAGCAGCTTCCGACAGGGACTCCAAGAGACCCAGTACTTC. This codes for CASSFRQGLQETQYF.

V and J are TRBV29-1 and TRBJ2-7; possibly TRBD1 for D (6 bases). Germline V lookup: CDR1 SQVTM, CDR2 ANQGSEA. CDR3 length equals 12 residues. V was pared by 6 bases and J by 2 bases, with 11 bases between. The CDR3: CSVRDTPYEQYF. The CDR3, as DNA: TGCAGCGTCCGGGACACTCCCTACGAGCAGTACTTC.

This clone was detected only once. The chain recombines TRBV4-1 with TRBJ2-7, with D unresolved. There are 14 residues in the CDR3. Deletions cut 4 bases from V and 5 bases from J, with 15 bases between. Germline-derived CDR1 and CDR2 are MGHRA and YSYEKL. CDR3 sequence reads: CASSLRPRADEQYF. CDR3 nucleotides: TGCGCCAGCAGCCTCCGGCCAAGGGCTGACGAGCAGTACTTC.

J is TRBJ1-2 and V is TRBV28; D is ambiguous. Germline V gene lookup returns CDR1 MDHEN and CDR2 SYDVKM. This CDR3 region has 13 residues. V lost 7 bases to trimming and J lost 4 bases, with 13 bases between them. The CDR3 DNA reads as TGTGCCAGCAACCCACCCGAAGGCTATGGCTACACCTTC. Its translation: CASNPPEGYGYTF.

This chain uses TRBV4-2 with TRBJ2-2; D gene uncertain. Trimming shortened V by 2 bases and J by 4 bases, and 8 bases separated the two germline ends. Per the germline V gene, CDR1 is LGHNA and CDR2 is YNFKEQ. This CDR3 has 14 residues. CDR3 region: CASSQTLLTGELFF. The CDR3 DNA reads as TGTGCCAGCAGCCAAACTCTCCTCACCGGGGAGCTGTTTTTT.

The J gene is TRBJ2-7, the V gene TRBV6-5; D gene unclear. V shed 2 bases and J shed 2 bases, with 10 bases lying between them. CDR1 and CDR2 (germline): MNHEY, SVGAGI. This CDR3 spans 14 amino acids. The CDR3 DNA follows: TGTGCCAGCAGTTACGGGATCCCCCCCTACGAGCAGTACTTC. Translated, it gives CASSYGIPPYEQYF.

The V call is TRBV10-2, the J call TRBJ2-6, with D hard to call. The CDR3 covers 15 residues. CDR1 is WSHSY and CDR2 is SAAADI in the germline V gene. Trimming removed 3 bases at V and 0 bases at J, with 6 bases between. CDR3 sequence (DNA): TGCGCCAGCAGTGATCATATCTCTGGGGCCAACGTCCTGACTTTC. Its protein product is CASSDHISGANVLTF.

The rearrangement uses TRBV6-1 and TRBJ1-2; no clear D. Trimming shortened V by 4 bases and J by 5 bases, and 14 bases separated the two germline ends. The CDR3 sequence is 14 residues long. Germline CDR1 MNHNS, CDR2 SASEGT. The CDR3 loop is CASSVDGRSYGYTF. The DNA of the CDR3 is TGTGCCAGCAGTGTCGATGGGCGATCTTATGGCTACACCTTC.

CDR3 sequence: CASSVRLESYEQYF. In DNA, the CDR3 is TGTGCCAGCAGCGTAAGACTAGAGAGCTACGAGCAGTACTTC. The chain carries TRBV9 and TRBJ2-7, with a weak D call TRBD2 (6 bases). The CDR3 extends over 14 amino acids. Per germline, CDR1 SGDLS and CDR2 YYNGEE. Trimming removed 1 base at V and 3 bases at J, with 11 bases between.

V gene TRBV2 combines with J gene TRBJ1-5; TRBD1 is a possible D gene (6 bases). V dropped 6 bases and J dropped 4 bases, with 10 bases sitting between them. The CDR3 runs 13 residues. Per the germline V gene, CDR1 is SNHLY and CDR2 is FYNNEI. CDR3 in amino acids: CASSQDRNQPQHF. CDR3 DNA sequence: TGTGCCAGCAGCCAAGACAGGAATCAGCCCCAGCATTTT.

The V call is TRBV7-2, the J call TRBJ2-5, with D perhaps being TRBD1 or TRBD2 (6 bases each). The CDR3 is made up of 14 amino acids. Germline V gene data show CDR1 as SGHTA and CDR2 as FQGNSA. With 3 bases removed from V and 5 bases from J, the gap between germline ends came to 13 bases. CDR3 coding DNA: TGTGCCAGCAGCTTTCAGGGGACTTGGGAGACCCAGTACTTC. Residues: CASSFQGTWETQYF.

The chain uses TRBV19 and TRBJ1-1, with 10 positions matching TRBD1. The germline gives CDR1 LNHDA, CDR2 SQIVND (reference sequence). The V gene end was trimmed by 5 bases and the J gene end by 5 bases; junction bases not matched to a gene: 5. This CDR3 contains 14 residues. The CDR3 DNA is TGTGCCAGTAGTCCAGGGACAGGGGCGACTGAAGCTTTCTTT. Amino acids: CASSPGTGATEAFF.